The clone carrying this TCR beta chain came up a few times. As yet, its antigen is unknown. The data belong to a study of cytotoxic CD8 clonotypes in ibrutinib-treated CLL. Study findings and constraints: Clonality increased at ibrutinib response and stayed stable in sustained remission. At progression, however, it fell back toward baseline. Sampling of sustained-remission and progressing patients occurred at differing times.

The planned depth of sequencing spanned 1 in 200,000 to 1 in 1 million T cells. Assay: immunoSEQ multiplex PCR; the TCRdb copy retains only in-frame clones and omits some. The data show 150,000 to 200,000 clones, with 81% seen just once and about 2.1% held by the top ten. Germline V gives CDR1 MNHEY, CDR2 SMNVEV (reference sequence). V was clipped by 6 bases and J by 4 bases, with 18 bases between them. This CDR3 region has 15 residues. The input for sequencing was PBMCs, taken after 12 months of ibrutinib treatment. V and J are TRBV27 and TRBJ1-2, with a weak D call TRBD1 (5 bases). The TCR sequence derives from a human donor with chronic lymphocytic leukemia. CDR3 protein: CASRPVGGSGYGYTF. The CDR3 nucleotides are TGTGCCAGCAGGCCCGTGGGGGGGTCCGGCTATGGCTACACCTTC.